This T cell receptor (beta chain) was sequenced in a study of blood T cell repertoires in COVID-19. Study overall: The samples span acute and convalescent COVID-19 from the United States, Italy and Spain.

TCRdb keeps only in-frame clones here, not all; method: immunoSEQ multiplex PCR. The sample yields around 130,000 clones, about 90% seen once. Per the germline V gene, CDR1 is SGHNT and CDR2 is YYREEE (reference sequence). The CDR3 contains 14 residues. Trimming took 3 bases from V and 5 from J; bases not matched to a gene: 5. The specimen was peripheral blood. The receptor's source is a woman aged 45-60 years who had recovered from COVID-19. This rearrangement joins TRBV5-4 to TRBJ2-4; 7 bases map to TRBD1. CDR3 nucleotide sequence: TGTGCCAGCAGCTCTGCCGGGACAGAAAACATTCAGTACTTC. Its translation is CASSSAGTENIQYF.